A selection of T cell receptor beta chains follows, all from one sample in a study of T cell repertoires in cytomegalovirus infection. No antigen is known for these receptors. MiXCR, applied by TCRdb to the reads, yields one record per CDR3 protein. The sample carries 800,000 to 950,000 distinct CDR3 sequences, around a third recorded once. The starting material was cultured CD8+ T cells from PBMCs, obtained from culture after CMV antigen stimulation. The receptor source for this set is a human donor in good health (CMV status not recorded). Some clones in this sample may be carry-over from other donors' samples. Each CDR3 is given with its conserved first and last residue. Fields, in order: CDR3 length, clone size, D gene, V gene, J gene, CDR3 protein, CDR3 DNA. D genes are given only for firm matches. Size is stated for part of the rows, as once, few or many counts, or as a class when the clone is expanded.

CDR3 length: 18
clone size: few
D gene: -
V gene: TRBV5-1
J gene: TRBJ2-3
CDR3 protein: CASSLVDGGLLLTDTQYF
CDR3 DNA: TGCGCCAGCAGCTTGGTAGACGGGGGCCTCCTTCTCACAGATACGCAGTATTTT

CDR3 length: 14
clone size: -
D gene: -
V gene: TRBV12-3/TRBV12-4
J gene: TRBJ2-3
CDR3 protein: CASSLNGYTDTQYF
CDR3 DNA: TGTGCCAGCAGTTTAAACGGATACACAGATACGCAGTATTTT

CDR3 length: 14
clone size: -
D gene: -
V gene: TRBV5-4
J gene: TRBJ2-7
CDR3 protein: CASSLPYSSYEQYF
CDR3 DNA: TGTGCCAGCAGCTTGCCCTATAGCTCCTACGAGCAGTACTTC

CDR3 length: 16
clone size: few
D gene: -
V gene: TRBV27
J gene: TRBJ2-7
CDR3 protein: CASSLRRANPTYEQYF
CDR3 DNA: TGTGCCAGCAGCCTAAGACGGGCTAACCCCACCTACGAGCAGTACTTC

CDR3 length: 15
clone size: few
D gene: -
V gene: TRBV15
J gene: TRBJ2-1
CDR3 protein: CATSSRGSSYNEQFF
CDR3 DNA: TGTGCCACCAGTTCTAGGGGGAGCTCCTACAATGAGCAGTTCTTC

CDR3 length: 14
clone size: many
D gene: -
V gene: TRBV7-2
J gene: TRBJ1-2
CDR3 protein: CASTSGGYRYGYTF
CDR3 DNA: TGTGCCAGCACTAGCGGGGGGTACCGCTATGGCTACACCTTC

CDR3 length: 14
clone size: -
D gene: TRBD1
V gene: TRBV4-1
J gene: TRBJ1-2
CDR3 protein: CASSHLGTGYGYTF
CDR3 DNA: TGTGCCAGCAGCCACCTAGGGACAGGCTATGGCTACACCTTC

CDR3 length: 16
clone size: few
D gene: TRBD1
V gene: TRBV6-1
J gene: TRBJ1-5
CDR3 protein: CASSVQGADRNQPQHF
CDR3 DNA: TGTGCCAGCAGTGTCCAGGGGGCAGATCGCAATCAGCCCCAGCATTTT

CDR3 length: 15
clone size: few
D gene: -
V gene: TRBV7-2
J gene: TRBJ1-2
CDR3 protein: CASSSGAGTLNGYTF
CDR3 DNA: TGTGCCAGCAGCTCGGGGGCCGGGACCTTGAATGGCTACACCTTC

CDR3 length: 16
clone size: -
D gene: -
V gene: TRBV27
J gene: TRBJ2-1
CDR3 protein: CASSWAAGNFWNEQFF
CDR3 DNA: TGTGCCAGCAGTTGGGCGGCAGGGAACTTTTGGAATGAGCAGTTCTTC

CDR3 length: 11
clone size: -
D gene: -
V gene: TRBV5-6
J gene: TRBJ2-6
CDR3 protein: CASRGWGVLTF
CDR3 DNA: TGTGCCAGCAGGGGGTGGGGCGTCCTGACTTTC

CDR3 length: 15
clone size: many
D gene: -
V gene: TRBV7-9
J gene: TRBJ2-1
CDR3 protein: CASSLVWSSYNEQFF
CDR3 DNA: TGTGCCAGCAGCTTAGTGTGGAGCTCCTACAATGAGCAGTTCTTC

CDR3 length: 15
clone size: many
D gene: TRBD1
V gene: TRBV7-8
J gene: TRBJ2-7
CDR3 protein: CASSLGGTESYEQYF
CDR3 DNA: TGTGCCAGCAGCTTAGGGGGGACAGAATCCTACGAGCAGTACTTC

CDR3 length: 16
clone size: -
D gene: TRBD2
V gene: TRBV7-6
J gene: TRBJ2-3
CDR3 protein: CASSQTSGGPLGTQYF
CDR3 DNA: TGTGCCAGCAGCCAAACTAGCGGGGGACCCCTGGGTACGCAGTATTTT

CDR3 length: 13
clone size: -
D gene: -
V gene: TRBV6-6
J gene: TRBJ1-5
CDR3 protein: CASSYNTGQPQHF
CDR3 DNA: TGTGCCAGCAGTTACAACACGGGACAGCCCCAGCATTTT

CDR3 length: 18
clone size: -
D gene: -
V gene: TRBV2
J gene: TRBJ1-6
CDR3 protein: CASRASRVFSSYNSPLHF
CDR3 DNA: TGTGCCAGCAGAGCGAGTAGAGTGTTTAGCTCCTATAATTCACCCCTCCACTTT

CDR3 length: 15
clone size: few
D gene: TRBD1
V gene: TRBV2
J gene: TRBJ2-3
CDR3 protein: CASDPTGVFTDTQYF
CDR3 DNA: TGTGCCAGCGATCCGACAGGGGTATTCACAGATACGCAGTATTTT

CDR3 length: 16
clone size: -
D gene: -
V gene: TRBV27
J gene: TRBJ1-1
CDR3 protein: CVSSFGRAGWKSEAFF
CDR3 DNA: TGTGTCAGCAGTTTCGGCCGGGCAGGTTGGAAAAGTGAAGCTTTCTTT

CDR3 length: 14
clone size: -
D gene: -
V gene: TRBV14
J gene: TRBJ1-2
CDR3 protein: CASSQSRIMNGYTF
CDR3 DNA: TGTGCCAGCAGCCAATCACGAATCATGAATGGCTACACCTTC

CDR3 length: 17
clone size: -
D gene: -
V gene: TRBV20-1
J gene: TRBJ1-4
CDR3 protein: CSAREGIRHTGNEKLFF
CDR3 DNA: TGCAGTGCTAGAGAGGGGATTCGGCATACAGGGAATGAAAAACTGTTTTTT

CDR3 length: 15
clone size: many
D gene: -
V gene: TRBV7-2
J gene: TRBJ1-1
CDR3 protein: CASSLSHPGYTEAFF
CDR3 DNA: TGTGCCAGCAGCTTATCCCACCCAGGCTACACTGAAGCTTTCTTT

CDR3 length: 13
clone size: -
D gene: TRBD2
V gene: TRBV7-6
J gene: TRBJ2-7
CDR3 protein: CASSRGGGDEQYF
CDR3 DNA: TGTGCCAGCAGCCGGGGGGGGGGAGACGAGCAGTACTTC

CDR3 length: 15
clone size: -
D gene: -
V gene: TRBV7-8
J gene: TRBJ1-1
CDR3 protein: CASSLGGAMNTEAFF
CDR3 DNA: TGTGCCAGCAGCTTAGGAGGGGCGATGAACACTGAAGCTTTCTTT

CDR3 length: 12
clone size: -
D gene: TRBD1
V gene: TRBV2
J gene: TRBJ1-2
CDR3 protein: CASSGDSYGYTF
CDR3 DNA: TGTGCCAGCAGTGGGGACAGTTACGGCTACACCTTC

CDR3 length: 15
clone size: many
D gene: TRBD2
V gene: TRBV19
J gene: TRBJ2-1
CDR3 protein: CASSEGTSGYNEQFF
CDR3 DNA: TGTGCCAGTAGCGAAGGTACTAGCGGGTACAATGAGCAGTTCTTC

CDR3 length: 15
clone size: -
D gene: -
V gene: TRBV5-5
J gene: TRBJ1-1
CDR3 protein: CASSLGGRGSTEAFF
CDR3 DNA: TGTGCCAGCAGCTTGGGGGGGCGCGGCAGCACTGAAGCTTTCTTT

CDR3 length: 14
clone size: -
D gene: TRBD2
V gene: TRBV19
J gene: TRBJ2-1
CDR3 protein: CASSIAGGDNEQFF
CDR3 DNA: TGTGCCAGTAGTATAGCGGGGGGGGACAATGAGCAGTTCTTC

CDR3 length: 15
clone size: -
D gene: TRBD1
V gene: TRBV29-1
J gene: TRBJ2-1
CDR3 protein: CSVGRGPQLVNEQFF
CDR3 DNA: TGCAGCGTAGGAAGGGGGCCCCAGTTGGTCAATGAGCAGTTCTTC

CDR3 length: 15
clone size: -
D gene: -
V gene: TRBV10-3
J gene: TRBJ1-1
CDR3 protein: CAISDVELDRSEAFF
CDR3 DNA: TGTGCCATCAGTGACGTTGAATTAGACAGGTCTGAAGCTTTCTTT

CDR3 length: 18
clone size: few
D gene: TRBD1
V gene: TRBV7-6
J gene: TRBJ2-7
CDR3 protein: CASSPRDRGRLRSYEQYF
CDR3 DNA: TGTGCCAGCAGCCCCCGGGACAGGGGGCGTCTCAGGTCCTACGAGCAGTACTTC

CDR3 length: 14
clone size: -
D gene: TRBD1
V gene: TRBV27
J gene: TRBJ1-2
CDR3 protein: CASSPTGTGAGYTF
CDR3 DNA: TGTGCCAGCAGTCCTACCGGGACAGGGGCTGGCTACACCTTC

CDR3 length: 15
clone size: few
D gene: -
V gene: TRBV5-8
J gene: TRBJ2-3
CDR3 protein: CASSLGLSRTDTQYF
CDR3 DNA: TGTGCCAGCAGCTTGGGACTTTCTCGCACAGATACGCAGTATTTT